The 11 T cell receptor beta chains reported below all come from one sample, sequenced in a study of blood T cell repertoires in COVID-19. The data were produced by immunoSEQ multiplex PCR, yet TCRdb's version contains in-frame clones alone and is incomplete. Of under 300,000 clones listed, around 80% are singletons. Specimen: peripheral blood. The origin of the receptors is a woman aged 18-29 years with acute or convalescent COVID-19.

This chain connects TRBV2 to TRBJ2-2; the D gene is possibly TRBD2 (6 bases). Germline V gives CDR1 SNHLY, CDR2 FYNNEI. Trimming removed 4 bases at V and 1 base at J, with 10 bases between. This CDR3 is built from 15 residues. The CDR3 region is CASSVRGKNTGELFF. CDR3 nucleotide sequence: TGTGCCAGCAGTGTCCGGGGGAAGAACACCGGGGAGCTGTTTTTT.

This chain links TRBV7-9 with TRBJ1-4; 9 positions match TRBD1. The germline gives CDR1 SEHNR, CDR2 FQNEAQ (reference sequence). Unmatched junction bases numbered 12, after V lost 5 bases and J lost 5 bases. The CDR3 is 17 residues long. The CDR3 loop is CASSIRPGQGENEKLFF. The CDR3 DNA reads TGTGCCAGCAGCATAAGGCCGGGACAGGGAGAAAATGAAAAACTGTTTTTT.

V gene TRBV4-3 combines with J gene TRBJ1-3, with 8 positions matching TRBD1. This CDR3 is built from 16 residues. Unmatched junction bases numbered 6, after V lost 3 bases and J lost 2 bases. The V gene's germline CDR1 is LGHNA and CDR2 YSLEER. The CDR3 region is CASSHMTGDPGNTIYF. DNA for the CDR3: TGCGCCAGCAGCCACATGACAGGGGACCCTGGAAACACCATATATTTT.

The CDR3 loop is CASSPWTGPSSTDTQYF. DNA of the CDR3: TGTGCCAGCAGCCCCTGGACAGGGCCTTCCAGCACAGATACGCAGTATTTT. This rearrangement joins TRBV11-3 to TRBJ2-3, with 8 bases fitting TRBD1. CDR3 length: 17 amino acids. V lost 5 bases to trimming and J lost 0 bases; unmatched junction nucleotides: 10. Germline CDR1 and CDR2: SGHNT and YENEEA.

The rearrangement links TRBV5-1 to TRBJ2-5; 10 bases are shared with TRBD2. In germline, CDR1 is SGHRS, CDR2 YFSETQ. Trimming cost V 2 bases and J 2 bases; bases outside gene matches: 6. CDR3 length: 16 residues. This CDR3 is CASSLPGTSAQETQYF. CDR3 DNA sequence: TGCGCCAGCAGCTTACCCGGGACTAGCGCTCAAGAGACCCAGTACTTC.

In the case of this clone: Other DNA sequences in the sample encode the same CDR3. The CDR3, as DNA: TGTGCCAGCAGTCGACAGGGGGACTATGGCTACACCTTC. It specifies CASSRQGDYGYTF. The gene calls are TRBV27 and TRBJ1-2; 9 bases map to TRBD1. The CDR3 length is 13 residues. Unmatched junction bases numbered 1, after V lost 5 bases and J lost 3 bases. The germline V gene has CDR1 MNHEY and CDR2 SMNVEV (reference sequence).

This chain links TRBV5-4 with TRBJ1-1; D may be TRBD1 (6 bases). Germline CDR1 is SGHNT and CDR2 is YYREEE (reference sequence). The CDR3 is 15 amino acids. The V end was cut by 7 bases, the J end by 0 bases, with 16 bases between. The CDR3 loop is CASHSIQGLNTEAFF. CDR3 nucleotides: TGTGCCAGCCACTCTATTCAGGGGCTGAACACTGAAGCTTTCTTT.

This clone was recorded at least ten times. V and J are TRBV6-5 and TRBJ2-1, with 8 bases matching TRBD2. Trimming removed 3 bases from V and 7 bases from J; junction bases left unmatched: 11. There are 16 residues in the CDR3. Germline lookup yields CDR1 MNHEY and CDR2 SVGAGI. The CDR3 reads CASSYRPAGAGNEQFF. CDR3 nucleotides: TGTGCCAGCAGTTATAGGCCAGCGGGGGCTGGGAATGAGCAGTTCTTC.

The chain is built from TRBV27 and TRBJ1-3, with D perhaps TRBD1 (6 bases). Germline CDR1 is MNHEY and CDR2 is SMNVEV (reference sequence). V dropped 8 bases and J dropped 4 bases, with 12 bases sitting between them. There are 13 residues in the CDR3. CDR3 in DNA: TGTGCCAGCGGACAGCATGAAGGAAACACCATATATTTT. It translates to CASGQHEGNTIYF.

This clone showed up just a few times. The gene calls are TRBV13 and TRBJ1-2; maybe TRBD1 (6 bases). The CDR3 has 16 amino acids. Germline V lookup: CDR1 PRHDT, CDR2 FYEKMQ (reference sequence). V gave up 2 bases and J gave up 6 bases, with 19 bases separating them. The CDR3 nucleotides read TGTGCCAGCAGCTTAAAATACCACAGGGCCGAGGATGGCTACACCTTC. The encoded protein is CASSLKYHRAEDGYTF.

This chain joins TRBV9 and TRBJ1-2; 7 bases line up with TRBD1. The CDR3 loop spans 14 amino acids. J gave up 4 bases and V 3 bases, and 6 bases lay outside the gene matches. CDR1 and CDR2 from the germline V gene are SGDLS and YYNGEE. The CDR3 here is CASSEGQASYGYTF. CDR3 DNA sequence: TGTGCCAGCAGCGAAGGACAGGCATCCTATGGCTACACCTTC.